These 32 T cell receptor beta chains originate from one sample sequenced in a study of blood T cell repertoires in COVID-19. The assay was immunoSEQ multiplex PCR, and TCRdb's table has in-frame clones only and misses some. The table records approximately 190,000 clones, about 81% of them present only once. The source material was peripheral blood. The receptors originated from a man aged 25-40 years with active or convalescent COVID-19.

V and J are TRBV7-9 and TRBJ1-1; D unclear. The CDR3 extends over 15 amino acids. Germline V gene data show CDR1 as SEHNR and CDR2 as FQNEAQ (reference sequence). V dropped 5 bases and J dropped 0 bases, with 13 bases sitting between them. The CDR3 bases are TGTGCCAGCAGCCCCCGGGAAGGGCTGAACACTGAAGCTTTCTTT. Translated, it gives CASSPREGLNTEAFF.

The gene calls are TRBV19 and TRBJ1-3, with D perhaps matching TRBD1 (5 bases). The CDR3 is 14 amino acids. V lost 4 bases and J 0 bases, leaving 7 bases between the germline ends. Looked up from germline, CDR1 is LNHDA and CDR2 is SQIVND (reference sequence). The CDR3 reads CASSTGGSGNTIYF. The CDR3 nucleotides are TGTGCCAGTAGTACCGGGGGCTCTGGAAACACCATATATTTT.

The CDR3 loop is CASQGWTEAFF. CDR3 in DNA: TGTGCCAGCCAGGGGTGGACTGAAGCTTTCTTT. V gene TRBV19 combines with J gene TRBJ1-1; tentatively, D is TRBD1 (6 bases). The germline V and J ends were trimmed by 9 bases and 5 bases, with 10 bases remaining between them. The length of the CDR3 is 11 residues. CDR1 LNHDA and CDR2 SQIVND come from the germline V gene (reference sequence). Complete variable domain (other parts from reference TRBV19 and TRBJ1-1): DGGITQSPKYLFRKEGQNVTLSCEQNLNHDAMYWYRQDPGQGLRLIYYSQIVNDFQKGDIAEGYSVSREKKESFPLTVTSAQKNPTAFYLCASQGWTEAFFGQGTRLTVV.

The chain is built from TRBV19 and TRBJ1-5, with D tentatively TRBD1 (6 bases). The CDR3 is made up of 15 amino acids. Trimming took off 6 bases at V and 4 bases at J, with 16 bases between the two ends. The germline gives CDR1 LNHDA, CDR2 SQIVND (reference sequence). This CDR3 reads CASSPQGLGNQPQHF. CDR3 sequence (DNA): TGTGCCAGTAGCCCACAGGGTTTAGGGAATCAGCCCCAGCATTTT.

The J gene is TRBJ2-1, the V gene TRBV9, with TRBD1 matching 9 bases. This CDR3 is built from 15 residues. Germline V CDR1 and CDR2: SGDLS, YYNGEE. V shed 3 bases, J shed 1 base, and the junction held 2 bases outside the gene matches. CDR3 loop: CASSEGQGSYNEQFF. In DNA, the CDR3 is TGTGCCAGCAGCGAGGGACAGGGTTCCTACAATGAGCAGTTCTTC.

This chain connects TRBV10-3 to TRBJ2-7; TRBD1 aligns across 8 bases. Germline CDR1 and CDR2: ENHRY and SYGVKD. V shed 2 bases, J shed 4 bases, and the junction held 7 bases outside the gene matches. The CDR3 is made up of 15 amino acids. In DNA form, the CDR3 reads TGTGCCATCAGTGAGGGCCCAGGACAGGGTTACGAGCAGTACGTC. Its protein is CAISEGPGQGYEQYV.

In this sample, this clone turned up a few times. V gene TRBV15 combines with J gene TRBJ1-5; TRBD1 is a possible D gene (5 bases). The CDR3 length is 15 residues. CDR1 is LNHNV, CDR2 YYDKDF, per germline (reference sequence). The ends were cut back, 0 bases at V and 1 base at J, with 7 bases in the middle. CDR3 sequence reads: CATSREDSSNQPQHF. The CDR3 region has the DNA TGTGCCACCAGCAGAGAAGACAGCAGCAATCAGCCCCAGCATTTT.

This chain's CDR3 is CASSYSGTGDTEAFF. In DNA, the CDR3 is TGTGCCAGCAGTTATTCGGGGACAGGGGACACTGAAGCTTTCTTT. The chain links TRBV6-5 to TRBJ1-1, with 10 positions matching TRBD1. Losses at the gene ends were 3 bases for V and 3 bases for J; bases not matched to a gene: 4. This CDR3 is 15 amino acids long. The V gene's germline CDR1 is MNHEY and CDR2 SVGAGI.

V usage is TRBV24-1 and J usage is TRBJ2-7; perhaps TRBD2 as D (6 bases). With 5 bases removed from V and 2 bases from J, the gap between germline ends came to 12 bases. Per the germline V gene, CDR1 is KGHDR and CDR2 is SFDVKD. CDR3 size: 14 residues. The CDR3 loop is CATSASLAPYEQYF. The CDR3 bases are TGTGCCACCAGTGCTTCACTAGCCCCCTACGAGCAGTACTTC.

The rearrangement joins TRBV7-6 to TRBJ1-3; no clear D. Germline V gives CDR1 SGHVS, CDR2 FNYEAQ. V was shortened by 0 bases and J by 4 bases, with 19 bases between the two germline ends. This CDR3 is built from 18 residues. The CDR3 loop reads CASSLAERYSLAGNTIYF. The DNA of the CDR3 is TGTGCCAGCAGCTTAGCTGAACGTTACAGCCTCGCGGGAAACACCATATATTTT.

V is TRBV18 and J is TRBJ1-4; a possible D gene is TRBD1 (5 bases). This CDR3 is built from 17 residues. Trimming took off 1 base at V and 2 bases at J, with 14 bases between the two ends. Germline lookup yields CDR1 KGHSH and CDR2 LQKENI. CDR3 nucleotide sequence: TGTGCCAGCTCACCACGAGTAGGGGTTGGGACTAATGAAAAACTGTTTTTT. Translation: CASSPRVGVGTNEKLFF.

This chain links TRBV11-3 with TRBJ2-1, with D possibly matching TRBD1 (5 bases). The V end lost 5 bases, the J end lost 0 bases, and 8 bases lay between the germline ends. This CDR3 contains 14 residues. CDR1 and CDR2 (germline): SGHNT, YENEEA. CDR3 coding DNA: TGTGCCAGCAGCCACGACAGCTCCTACAATGAGCAGTTCTTC. Encoded protein: CASSHDSSYNEQFF. The full variable domain, with the rest looked up from reference TRBV11-3 and TRBJ2-1, is EAGVVQSPRYKIIEKKQPVAFWCNPISGHNTLYWYLQNLGQGPELLIRYENEEAVDDSQLPKDRFSAERLKGVDSTLKIQPAELGDSAVYLCASSHDSSYNEQFFGPGTRLTVL.

The chain employs TRBV5-4 and TRBJ1-2, with no clear D. Trimming stripped 0 bases from V and 2 bases from J, with 5 bases between. Germline CDR1 and CDR2: SGHNT and YYREEE (reference sequence). The CDR3 loop spans 13 amino acids. CDR3 coding DNA: TGTGCCAGCAGCTTGGGCGAAAACTATGGCTACACCTTC. Translation gives CASSLGENYGYTF.

The rearrangement uses TRBV11-2 and TRBJ2-6; D unclear. The V gene's germline CDR1 is SGHAT and CDR2 FQNNGV. V shed 1 base and J shed 2 bases, with 9 bases lying between them. CDR3 length equals 16 residues. Here the CDR3 reads CASSLVKSPGANVLTF. CDR3 coding DNA: TGTGCCAGCAGCTTAGTCAAGAGCCCTGGGGCCAACGTCCTGACTTTC.

This chain links TRBV2 with TRBJ1-5, with a possible D match to TRBD1 (6 bases). V was cut by 8 bases and J by 0 bases, with 17 bases left in between. The V gene's germline CDR1 is SNHLY and CDR2 FYNNEI. The CDR3 spans 16 residues. The DNA for the CDR3 is TGTGCCAGCGCCCTCCGGGACACCCCTAGCAATCAGCCCCAGCATTTT. Translating it yields CASALRDTPSNQPQHF.

The chain couples TRBV2 to TRBJ2-7, with D possibly matching TRBD1 (7 bases). Trimming took off 3 bases at V and 3 bases at J, with 18 bases between the two ends. Looked up from germline, CDR1 is SNHLY and CDR2 is FYNNEI. The CDR3 has 16 amino acids. CDR3 bases: TGTGCCAGCAGTGATGGGGGGAACAGGGGCCTCTACGAGCAGTACTTC. It specifies CASSDGGNRGLYEQYF.

V gene TRBV5-6 combines with J gene TRBJ1-3, with 7 nucleotides matching TRBD1. This CDR3 contains 16 residues. From germline, CDR1 is SGHDT and CDR2 YYEEEE. V lost 4 bases and J lost 0; bases outside the gene matches: 7. For the CDR3, the DNA is TGTGCCAGCAGCCCACAGGGGCTCGACTCTGGAAACACCATATATTTT. It translates to CASSPQGLDSGNTIYF.

The chain recombines TRBV29-1 with TRBJ2-2; the D gene is possibly TRBD1 (6 bases). Per the germline V gene, CDR1 is SQVTM and CDR2 is ANQGSEA. There are 15 residues in the CDR3. V was clipped by 1 base and J by 7 bases, with 16 bases between them. The CDR3 DNA reads as TGCAGCGTTGAAGTTGGGGCAGGGGTTGTCGGGGAGCTGTTTTTT. It translates to CSVEVGAGVVGELFF.

The chain joins TRBV7-9 to TRBJ2-7; 9 bases are shared with TRBD1. Germline V gene sequence: CDR1 SEHNR, CDR2 FQNEAQ (reference sequence). J gave up 4 bases and V 3 bases, and 4 bases lay outside the gene matches. The CDR3 sequence is 14 residues long. The CDR3 loop reads CASSLGQGGYEQYF. CDR3 nucleotide sequence: TGTGCCAGCAGCTTGGGACAGGGAGGGTACGAGCAGTACTTC.

The chain carries TRBV27 and TRBJ1-1, with D possibly TRBD1 on 5 matching bases. The CDR3 totals 14 residues. The ends were cut back, 6 bases at V and 3 bases at J, with 14 bases in the middle. The germline gives CDR1 MNHEY, CDR2 SMNVEV (reference sequence). Here the CDR3 reads CASSLTASYTEAFF. The CDR3 region has the DNA TGTGCCAGCAGCCTGACAGCTTCCTACACTGAAGCTTTCTTT.

The V gene is TRBV24-1, the J gene TRBJ2-5; 7 bases align to TRBD1. The CDR3 loop spans 16 amino acids. J was trimmed by 4 bases and V by 4 bases; bases with no gene match: 11. The germline V gene has CDR1 KGHDR and CDR2 SFDVKD. CDR3 amino acids: CATSDPGQVGRETQYF. As DNA, the CDR3 is TGTGCCACCAGTGACCCTGGACAGGTTGGAAGAGAGACCCAGTACTTC.

This clone has more than one count but fewer than ten. The chain is built from TRBV2 and TRBJ2-1; a weak D match, TRBD1 (5 bases). The CDR3 contains 15 residues. The ends were cut back, 0 bases at V and 2 bases at J, with 8 bases in the middle. From germline, CDR1 is SNHLY and CDR2 FYNNEI. In nucleotides, the CDR3 is TGTGCCAGCAGTGAAGCGCAGGGCGCCTACAATGAGCAGTTCTTC. As protein: CASSEAQGAYNEQFF.

This rearrangement joins TRBV27 to TRBJ1-3; TRBD1 is a possible D gene (6 bases). Germline CDR1 and CDR2: MNHEY and SMNVEV (reference sequence). Trimming shortened V by 5 bases and J by 0 bases, and 17 bases separated the two germline ends. This CDR3 region has 17 residues. The CDR3 here is CASSPSGVLLSGNTIYF. CDR3 nucleotide sequence: TGTGCCAGCAGTCCATCAGGGGTCCTCCTCTCTGGAAACACCATATATTTT.

The chain has TRBV7-2 and TRBJ2-5; TRBD2 matches at 14 bases. V trimming: 1 base; J trimming: 7 bases; junction bases outside the gene matches: 14. This CDR3 is built from 19 residues. Germline-derived CDR1 and CDR2 are SGHTA and FQGNSA. CDR3: CASSLELAGTSGRTGTQYF. CDR3 DNA sequence: TGTGCCAGCAGCTTAGAGTTGGCCGGGACTAGCGGGAGAACGGGGACCCAGTACTTC.

This sequence joins TRBV28 and TRBJ2-3, with 7 bases fitting TRBD2. Germline V lookup: CDR1 MDHEN, CDR2 SYDVKM. The CDR3 is 17 amino acids. Losses at the gene ends were 6 bases for V and 1 base for J; bases not matched to a gene: 13. The CDR3 nucleotides are TGTGCCAGCAGCTCCCCGTCTTTTGCGGGGGGCACAGATACGCAGTATTTT. It translates to CASSSPSFAGGTDTQYF. Drawing the rest from reference TRBV28 and TRBJ2-3, the complete variable domain is DVKVTQSSRYLVKRTGEKVFLECVQDMDHENMFWYRQDPGLGLRLIYFSYDVKMKEKGDIPEGYSVSREKKERFSLILESASTNQTSMYLCASSSPSFAGGTDTQYFGPGTRLTVL.

V and J are TRBV2 and TRBJ2-2; D not certain. CDR3 length: 14 residues. The V gene lost 5 bases and the J gene lost 2 bases, with 9 bases spanning the gap. CDR1 is SNHLY and CDR2 is FYNNEI in the germline V gene. CDR3 sequence: CASSWSGNTGELFF. The CDR3 nucleotides are TGTGCCAGCAGTTGGTCAGGAAACACCGGGGAGCTGTTTTTT. The whole variable domain, filled in from reference TRBV2 and TRBJ2-2, reads EPEVTQTPSHQVTQMGQEVILRCVPISNHLYFYWYRQILGQKVEFLVSFYNNEISEKSEIFDDQFSVERPDGSNFTLKIRSTKLEDSAMYFCASSWSGNTGELFFGEGSRLTVL.

This chain links TRBV10-1 with TRBJ1-1; D not resolved. V lost 2 bases and J lost 3, with 10 bases in between. The CDR3 has 14 amino acids. Germline loops: CDR1 WNHNN, CDR2 SYGVQD (reference sequence). In DNA, the CDR3 is TGCGCCAGCAGTGAGACCCATCGGGACACTGAAGCTTTCTTT. Translation: CASSETHRDTEAFF.

The J gene is TRBJ1-1, the V gene TRBV28; D ambiguous. This CDR3 contains 11 residues. Germline-derived CDR1 and CDR2 are MDHEN and SYDVKM. V was trimmed by 8 bases and J by 2 bases, leaving 6 bases between them. The CDR3 DNA follows: TGTGCCAGCGTCAGTAACACTGAAGCTTTCTTT. Amino acid sequence: CASVSNTEAFF.

The chain recombines TRBV19 with TRBJ2-7, with a weak D call TRBD1 (6 bases). Germline assignment: CDR1 LNHDA and CDR2 SQIVND (reference sequence). Between the trimmed V and J ends, which lost 1 base and 6 bases, there was a span of 16 bases. CDR3 length equals 15 residues. This CDR3 reads CASSIVRQGTREQYF. CDR3 DNA: TGTGCCAGTAGTATAGTTAGGCAGGGGACGCGCGAGCAGTACTTC.

The rearrangement joins TRBV18 to TRBJ1-2; D gene uncertain. V was trimmed by 1 base and J by 8 bases, leaving 14 bases between them. CDR3 length equals 14 residues. Germline loops: CDR1 KGHSH, CDR2 LQKENI. The CDR3 sequence: CASSPRQEAGGYTF. The CDR3 bases are TGTGCCAGCTCACCACGCCAGGAAGCAGGAGGCTACACCTTC.

The CDR3 region has the DNA TGTGCCAGCTCTTCTACAGGATTCACTGAAGCTTTCTTT. It codes for CASSSTGFTEAFF. The V call is TRBV18, the J call TRBJ1-1; perhaps TRBD1 as D (5 bases). The CDR3 is made up of 13 amino acids. Deletions cut 6 bases from V and 4 bases from J, with 12 bases between. Germline V CDR1 and CDR2: KGHSH, LQKENI.

V is TRBV19 and J is TRBJ1-6; D is undetermined. Germline CDR1 is LNHDA and CDR2 is SQIVND (reference sequence). The CDR3 loop spans 12 amino acids. Trimming took 10 bases from V and 5 from J, leaving 9 bases between them. The chain's CDR3 is CATSGNNSPLHF. The CDR3 nucleotides read TGTGCCACCTCGGGAAATAATTCACCCCTCCACTTT.